The 19 T cell receptor beta chains below were found in one sample sequenced in a study of CD8+ T cells in alopecia areata. cDNA reverse transcribed from extracted RNA served as the sequencing template. The repertoire was sequenced with immunoSEQ multiplex PCR; TCRdb's copy has only in-frame clones and lacks some. The sample includes around 250,000 clones, about 68% of them seen just once. Sequenced material: CD4+ T cells sorted from blood, taken at week 0. The source of these receptors is a human donor with alopecia areata.

This clone was detected only once. The rearrangement links TRBV7-9 to TRBJ1-1, with TRBD1 as a possible D gene (5 bases). The germline gives CDR1 SEHNR, CDR2 FQNEAQ (reference sequence). The ends were cut back, 4 bases at V and 3 bases at J, with 9 bases in the middle. CDR3 length: 13 residues. The CDR3: CASSSQGDTEAFF. The DNA for the CDR3 is TGTGCCAGCAGCTCTCAGGGTGACACTGAAGCTTTCTTT.

The chain has TRBV30 and TRBJ1-1; D not resolved. Germline CDR1 GTSNPN, CDR2 SVGIG (reference sequence). Between the trimmed V and J ends, which lost 0 bases and 4 bases, there was a span of 18 bases. This CDR3 has 16 residues. CDR3 bases: TGTGCCTGGAGTGTAGTCAGGCTGGTCCGGAGCACTGAAGCTTTCTTT. Its translation: CAWSVVRLVRSTEAFF.

This chain links TRBV20-1 with TRBJ2-3; D is possibly TRBD1 (6 bases). Trimming took 8 bases from V and 4 from J, leaving 10 bases between them. In germline, CDR1 is DFQATT, CDR2 SNEGSKA (reference sequence). This CDR3 comprises 11 residues. CDR3 in amino acids: CSQGIPDTQYF. The CDR3, as DNA: TGCAGTCAGGGGATCCCAGATACGCAGTATTTT.

CDR3 protein: CASSFRTDRQGESYEQYF. CDR3 in DNA: TGTGCCAGCAGTTTTCGTACCGACCGACAGGGTGAATCCTACGAGCAGTACTTC. The chain couples TRBV27 to TRBJ2-7; 7 nucleotides align to TRBD1. CDR3 length equals 18 residues. Germline V CDR1 and CDR2: MNHEY, SMNVEV (reference sequence). The V gene end was trimmed by 3 bases and the J gene end by 1 base; junction bases not matched to a gene: 15.

The rearrangement joins TRBV23-1 to TRBJ1-2; 7 nucleotides align to TRBD1. TRBV23-1 counts as an open reading frame of uncertain function. The CDR3 length is 14 residues. The V gene end was trimmed by 2 bases and the J gene end by 1 base; junction bases not matched to a gene: 1. CDR3 in amino acids: CASSQGQDNYGYTF. The CDR3, as DNA: TGCGCCAGCAGTCAAGGACAGGATAACTATGGCTACACCTTC.

The rearrangement links TRBV18 to TRBJ2-7, with 10 bases identical to TRBD1. Germline CDR1 KGHSH, CDR2 LQKENI. The CDR3 is 14 amino acids. Unmatched junction bases numbered 7, after V lost 6 bases and J lost 5 bases. In DNA form, the CDR3 reads TGTGCCAGCTCGAGGGGACAGGGGAACGACGAGCAGTACTTC. It specifies CASSRGQGNDEQYF.

This chain uses TRBV18 with TRBJ2-7; no clear D gene. Trimming removed 4 bases from V and 1 base from J, with 8 bases in between. The CDR3 sequence is 13 residues long. Germline CDR1 and CDR2: KGHSH and LQKENI. CDR3 in amino acids: CASSQDQSYEQYF. The CDR3, as DNA: TGTGCCAGCTCACAAGACCAGTCCTACGAGCAGTACTTC.

The genes are TRBV25-1 and TRBJ1-2; possibly TRBD1 for D (5 bases). In germline, CDR1 is MGHDK, CDR2 SYGVNS. CDR3 size: 15 residues. V lost 3 bases and J lost 5, with 16 bases in between. This CDR3 reads CASSDLGALGYGYTF. DNA of the CDR3: TGTGCCAGCAGTGATCTCGGGGCCCTGGGATATGGCTACACCTTC.

Concerning this clone itself: This sample includes further DNA sequences coding for the same CDR3. The rearrangement links TRBV30 to TRBJ1-2, with TRBD1 matching 9 bases. The CDR3 is 13 amino acids. V shed 3 bases and J 2 bases; nucleotides not matched to a gene: 1. CDR1 is GTSNPN, CDR2 SVGIG, per germline (reference sequence). The CDR3 region is CAWRTGGNYGYTF. CDR3 in DNA: TGTGCCTGGAGGACAGGGGGAAACTATGGCTACACCTTC.

This clone was detected a few times. The chain combines TRBV4-2 with TRBJ2-3; 9 nucleotides agree with TRBD2. The V segment lost 4 bases and the J segment 4 bases; nucleotides outside the gene matches: 9. The CDR3 totals 16 residues. Germline loops: CDR1 LGHNA, CDR2 YNFKEQ. The chain's CDR3 is CASSPLAAGGSDTQYF. CDR3 nucleotide sequence: TGTGCCAGCAGCCCCCTCGCAGCGGGGGGATCAGATACGCAGTATTTT.

The V call is TRBV29-1, the J call TRBJ1-3; D unclear. V was shortened by 4 bases and J by 1 base, with 5 bases between the two germline ends. CDR1 is SQVTM, CDR2 ANQGSEA, per germline. This CDR3 contains 12 residues. CDR3 DNA sequence: TGCAGCGTTGTCTATTCTGGAAACACCATATATTTT. Translating it yields CSVVYSGNTIYF.

Only a few counts were recorded for this clone. The chain couples TRBV30 to TRBJ2-4; weak D call: TRBD2 (6 bases). Germline V CDR1 and CDR2: GTSNPN, SVGIG (reference sequence). V was shortened by 0 bases and J by 13 bases, with 10 bases between the two germline ends. The CDR3 totals 11 residues. CDR3 in DNA: TGTGCCTGGAGTGTAGTGGGGAGGCAGTACTTC. Protein: CAWSVVGRQYF. Using reference TRBV30 and TRBJ2-4 for the parts outside the CDR3, the full variable domain is SQTIHQWPATLVQPVGSPLSLECTVEGTSNPNLYWYRQAAGRGLQLLFYSVGIGQISSEVPQNLSASRPQDRQFILSSKKLLLSDSGFYLCAWSVVGRQYFGAGTRLSVL.

The chain employs TRBV5-6 and TRBJ1-6; 7 bases line up with TRBD1. Germline lookup yields CDR1 SGHDT and CDR2 YYEEEE. The CDR3 is 15 residues long. V gave up 4 bases and J gave up 4 bases; unmatched junction bases: 5. The CDR3 DNA reads as TGTGCCAGCAGCGCAAGACAGGGTTATAATTCACCCCTCCACTTT. Protein sequence: CASSARQGYNSPLHF.

CDR3 sequence reads: CASSLSGPEGGNGYTF. CDR3 DNA: TGTGCCAGCAGTTTATCTGGCCCCGAGGGGGGGAATGGCTACACCTTC. The chain carries TRBV27 and TRBJ1-2; the D gene is possibly TRBD1 (6 bases). V was cut by 0 bases and J by 6 bases, with 17 bases left in between. The CDR3 sequence is 16 residues long. Germline CDR1 MNHEY, CDR2 SMNVEV (reference sequence).

The J gene is TRBJ2-3, the V gene TRBV30, with 7 bases fitting TRBD1. Germline lookup yields CDR1 GTSNPN and CDR2 SVGIG (reference sequence). CDR3 length: 14 residues. Trimming cost V 7 bases and J 3 bases; bases outside gene matches: 10. CDR3 amino acids: CALTNRGGTDTQYF. The CDR3 nucleotides are TGTGCCTTAACCAACAGGGGCGGAACAGATACGCAGTATTTT.

This chain joins TRBV29-1 and TRBJ1-2; D is undetermined. Germline CDR1 reads SQVTM; CDR2 reads ANQGSEA. CDR3 length: 12 amino acids. Trimming pared 4 bases from V and 0 bases from J, leaving 6 bases between. CDR3 residues: CSVGATNYGYTF. The DNA for the CDR3 is TGCAGCGTTGGGGCCACTAACTATGGCTACACCTTC.

This chain links TRBV30 with TRBJ1-5, with D maybe TRBD1 (6 bases). The V end was cut by 2 bases, the J end by 7 bases, with 12 bases between. The CDR3 contains 13 residues. Germline CDR1 reads GTSNPN; CDR2 reads SVGIG (reference sequence). In nucleotides, the CDR3 is TGTGCCTGGAGTTTCGCCGACAGGCAGCCCCAGCATTTT. As protein: CAWSFADRQPQHF.

This chain uses TRBV5-1 with TRBJ2-7, with D perhaps TRBD2 (5 bases). The V end lost 0 bases, the J end lost 9 bases, and 13 bases lay between the germline ends. The CDR3 covers 13 residues. Per germline, CDR1 SGHRS and CDR2 YFSETQ. This CDR3 is CASSLGLNLPQYF. Here the CDR3 DNA reads TGCGCCAGCAGCTTGGGACTAAACCTGCCGCAGTACTTC.

The chain is built from TRBV29-1 and TRBJ2-1, with D possibly TRBD2 on 7 matching bases. The CDR3 spans 14 residues. The V and J ends lost 3 bases and 10 bases respectively, with 19 bases between them. Germline CDR1 and CDR2: SQVTM and ANQGSEA. In DNA form, the CDR3 reads TGCAGCGTTGATAGGGGGGGCTTTTCGTCCGAGCAGTTCTTC. Its translation: CSVDRGGFSSEQFF.